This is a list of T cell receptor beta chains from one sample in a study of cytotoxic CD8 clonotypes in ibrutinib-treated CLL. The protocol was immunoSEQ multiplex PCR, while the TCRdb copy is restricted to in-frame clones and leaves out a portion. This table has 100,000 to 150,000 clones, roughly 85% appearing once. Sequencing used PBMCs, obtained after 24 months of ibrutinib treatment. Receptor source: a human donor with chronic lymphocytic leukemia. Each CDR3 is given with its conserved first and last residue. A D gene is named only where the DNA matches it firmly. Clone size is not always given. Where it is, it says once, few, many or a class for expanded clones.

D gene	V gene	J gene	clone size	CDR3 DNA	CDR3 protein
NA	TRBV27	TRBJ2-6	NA	TGTGCCAGCAGAGATCAGGGAGCCGGGGCCAACGTCCTGACTTTC	CASRDQGAGANVLTF
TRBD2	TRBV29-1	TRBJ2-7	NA	TGCAGCGTTGGGACTAGCTCCTACGAGCAGTACTTC	CSVGTSSYEQYF
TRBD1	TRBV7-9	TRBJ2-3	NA	TGTGCCAGCAGCTTAGGGTACAGGGGCGCAAGCACAGATACGCAGTATTTT	CASSLGYRGASTDTQYF
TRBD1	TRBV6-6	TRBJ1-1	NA	TGTGCCAGCCTTGTAAGGGGGCAAGGTGGCACTGAAGCTTTCTTT	CASLVRGQGGTEAFF
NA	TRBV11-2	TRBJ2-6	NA	TGTGCCAGCTCTGGGGCCAACGTCCTGTCTTTC	CASSGANVLSF
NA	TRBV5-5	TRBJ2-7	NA	TGTGCCAGCAGCTTGGGCCGGGACCTTCAAGCTCAGTACTTC	CASSLGRDLQAQYF
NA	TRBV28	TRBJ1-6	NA	TGTGCCAGCAGTTTAACCCGGGGCTACAGCTATAATTCACCCCTCCACTTT	CASSLTRGYSYNSPLHF
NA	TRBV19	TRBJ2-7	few	TGTGCCAGTAACAAGGGTCCAATGACAGCCTTC	CASNKGPMTAF
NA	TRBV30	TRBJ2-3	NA	TGTGCCTGGAGTCACGGAAGAGGGGTAGAGCAAGGGGATACGCAGTATTTT	CAWSHGRGVEQGDTQYF
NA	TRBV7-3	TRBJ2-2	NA	TGTGCCAGCAGCTTAACGGGAGGATGGACCGGGGAGCTGTTTTTT	CASSLTGGWTGELFF
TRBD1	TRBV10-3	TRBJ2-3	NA	TGTGCCATCGGGGACAGTCGCACAGATACGCAGTATTTT	CAIGDSRTDTQYF
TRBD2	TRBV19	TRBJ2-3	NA	TGTGCCAGTAGTCAAGCGGGGACCACAGATACGCAGTATTTT	CASSQAGTTDTQYF
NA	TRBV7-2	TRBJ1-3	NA	TGTGCCAGCAGCCTATCGGGGGAGCCGAGAAACACCATATATTTT	CASSLSGEPRNTIYF
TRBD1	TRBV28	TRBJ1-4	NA	TGTGCCAGCAGTTTAGCGACAGGGGGTGAAGAAAAACTGTTTTTT	CASSLATGGEEKLFF
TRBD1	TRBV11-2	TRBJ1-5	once	TGTGCCAGCAGCTCCGACAGGGGGCAGCCCCAGCATTTT	CASSSDRGQPQHF
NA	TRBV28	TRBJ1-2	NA	TGTGCCAGCAGTAGGCAATCAGGGGTGGGAACTAATGGCTACACCTTC	CASSRQSGVGTNGYTF
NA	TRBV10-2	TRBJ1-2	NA	TGCGCCAGCGGGCGGCCCCCGGCTGGCTACACCTTC	CASGRPPAGYTF
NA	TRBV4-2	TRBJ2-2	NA	TGTGCCAGCAGCCACGGGGACAATGACGGGGAGCTGTTTTTT	CASSHGDNDGELFF
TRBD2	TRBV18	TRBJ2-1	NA	TGTGCCAGCTCACTAACTAGCGGGAGGGACAATGAGCAGTTCTTC	CASSLTSGRDNEQFF
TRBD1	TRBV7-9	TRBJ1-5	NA	TGTGCCAGCAGCTTGGGGGACAGGGGGAGCCTTCAGCCCCAGCATTTT	CASSLGDRGSLQPQHF
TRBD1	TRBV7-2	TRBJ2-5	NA	TGTGCCAGCAGCTTAGAACAGGGGCGGGTGGAGACCCAGTACTTC	CASSLEQGRVETQYF
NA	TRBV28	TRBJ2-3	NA	TGTGCCAGCAGTTTCTTCGGGAGCGGAGCAGATACGCAGTATTTT	CASSFFGSGADTQYF
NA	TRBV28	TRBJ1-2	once	TGTGCCAGCAGCTTGTCATTCAGTTTCATTCCCCAAACAGGAAAATTACCCTATGGCTACACCTTC	CASSLSFSFIPQTGKLPYGYTF
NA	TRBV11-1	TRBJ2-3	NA	TGTGCCAGCAGCTTAGGTCTGGATACGCAGTATTTT	CASSLGLDTQYF
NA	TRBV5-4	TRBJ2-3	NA	TGTGCCAGCAGCCAAAGGGGGGGGGCAGATACGCAGTATTTT	CASSQRGGADTQYF
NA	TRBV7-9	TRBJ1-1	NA	TGTGCCAGCAGCTTAAGCTTAGCCTTAACTGAAGCTTTCTTT	CASSLSLALTEAFF
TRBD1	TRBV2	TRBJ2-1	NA	TGTGCCAGCAGTGAAAGGGACAGCTTCTACAATGAGCAGTTCTTC	CASSERDSFYNEQFF
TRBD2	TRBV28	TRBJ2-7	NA	TGTGCCAGCAGTTTTAGCGGGGCTTCCTACGAGCAGTACTTC	CASSFSGASYEQYF
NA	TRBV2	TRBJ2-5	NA	TGTGCCAGCATTCGTCTGGAGACAGGAGTGGGTTCGGAGACCCAGTACTTC	CASIRLETGVGSETQYF
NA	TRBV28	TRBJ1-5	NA	TGTGCCAGCAGTTTAGAAAGGGGAGAGCAGCCCCAGCATTTT	CASSLERGEQPQHF
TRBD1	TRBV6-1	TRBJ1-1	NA	TGTGCCAGCATCAGGACAGGGAATTCTGAAGCTTTCTTT	CASIRTGNSEAFF
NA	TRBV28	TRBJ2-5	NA	TGTGCCAGCAGTTCCCGGACCGTCGCCCAAGAGACCCAGTACTTC	CASSSRTVAQETQYF
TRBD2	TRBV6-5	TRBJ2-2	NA	TGTGCCAGCGTAATGGCTAGCGGGGGAGTCGGGGAGCTGTTTTTT	CASVMASGGVGELFF
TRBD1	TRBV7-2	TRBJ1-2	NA	TGTGCCAGCAGCTTTGGGACAGAACCCAGTGGCTACACCTTC	CASSFGTEPSGYTF
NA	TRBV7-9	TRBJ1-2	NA	TGTGCCAGCAGCTTAGCTGAGGGTGGCTACACCTTC	CASSLAEGGYTF
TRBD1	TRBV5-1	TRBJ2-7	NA	TGCGCCAGCAGCCGCGAGGGACAGTCCTACGAGCAGTACTTC	CASSREGQSYEQYF
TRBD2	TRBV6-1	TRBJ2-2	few	TGTGCCAGCATCGGGGTAGCGGGATTCACCGGGGAGCTGTTTTTT	CASIGVAGFTGELFF
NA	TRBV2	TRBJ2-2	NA	TGTGCCAGCAGTGAAGCGCGGACCGGGGAGCTGTTTTTT	CASSEARTGELFF
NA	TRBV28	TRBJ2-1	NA	TGTGCCAGCAACGGGCCGAACTACAATGAGCAGTTCTTC	CASNGPNYNEQFF
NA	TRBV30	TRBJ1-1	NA	TGTGCCTGGAGTTTAACTCGGTCGGGGGCTTTCTTT	CAWSLTRSGAFF
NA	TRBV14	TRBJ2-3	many	TGTGCCAGCAGCCCTGACCGTCCGGGCCTCAGTTCGCAGTATTTT	CASSPDRPGLSSQYF
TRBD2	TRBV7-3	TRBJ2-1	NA	TGTGCCAGCAGCTTAAATACGGGAGGCCCCGCCAATGAGCAGTTCTTC	CASSLNTGGPANEQFF